The 26 T cell receptor beta chains below were found in one sample sequenced in a study of blood T cell repertoires in COVID-19. TCRdb's table, derived via immunoSEQ multiplex PCR, lists solely in-frame clones and lacks some. There are fewer than 300,000 clones in the sample; about four fifths occur only once, and around 16% lies in the top ten. Specimen: peripheral blood. The receptors were gathered from a person aged 70 to 85 with COVID-19, enrolled during active disease.

The chain couples TRBV5-3 to TRBJ2-1; TRBD1 matches 8 bases. TRBV5-3 is marked as an open reading frame, function uncertain. The CDR3 covers 18 residues. V lost 6 bases and J lost 9; bases outside the gene matches: 23. The CDR3 region is CARTHRPSGGPTGGEQFF. The CDR3 DNA is TGTGCCAGAACCCACCGCCCCTCTGGAGGTCCAACAGGGGGTGAGCAGTTCTTC.

The V gene is TRBV28, the J gene TRBJ1-3, with D perhaps matching TRBD1 (5 bases). Trimming removed 5 bases from V and 0 bases from J, with 14 bases in between. Germline CDR1 MDHEN, CDR2 SYDVKM. The CDR3 loop spans 16 amino acids. The CDR3 is CASSPPDSNSGNTIYF. The DNA for the CDR3 is TGTGCCAGCAGTCCACCTGACAGCAACTCTGGAAACACCATATATTTT.

The gene calls are TRBV5-6 and TRBJ2-4, with D hard to call. CDR1 and CDR2 from the germline V gene are SGHDT and YYEEEE. The CDR3 runs 15 residues. V was cut by 2 bases and J by 0 bases, with 9 bases left in between. The CDR3 reads CASSFRGVAKNIQYF. DNA for the CDR3: TGTGCCAGCAGCTTCCGCGGTGTAGCCAAAAACATTCAGTACTTC. Drawing the rest from reference TRBV5-6 and TRBJ2-4, the complete variable domain is DAGVTQSPTHLIKTRGQQVTLRCSPKSGHDTVSWYQQALGQGPQFIFQYYEEEERQRGNFPDRFSGHQFPNYSSELNVNALLLGDSALYLCASSFRGVAKNIQYFGAGTRLSVL.

To note about this clone: This CDR3 is also generated by other DNA sequences in the sample. The V call is TRBV30, the J call TRBJ1-2, with D unresolved. Germline lookup yields CDR1 GTSNPN and CDR2 SVGIG (reference sequence). The CDR3 spans 12 residues. Trimming left V 1 base short and J 7 bases short, with 10 bases between. The CDR3 sequence: CAWSGLTGGYTF. The CDR3 nucleotides read TGTGCCTGGAGTGGCCTCACCGGTGGCTACACCTTC. The variable domain in full, completed from reference TRBV30 and TRBJ1-2, reads SQTIHQWPATLVQPVGSPLSLECTVEGTSNPNLYWYRQAAGRGLQLLFYSVGIGQISSEVPQNLSASRPQDRQFILSSKKLLLSDSGFYLCAWSGLTGGYTFGSGTRLTVV.

In its sample, this clone was seen a few times. This same CDR3 is encoded by further DNA sequences in the sample. This chain uses TRBV7-9 with TRBJ2-3, with unresolved D. CDR1 is SEHNR and CDR2 is FQNEAQ in the germline V gene (reference sequence). CDR3 length: 14 residues. The V gene lost 5 bases and the J gene lost 2 bases, with 11 bases spanning the gap. The CDR3 protein is CASSTSGNTDTQYF. As DNA, the CDR3 is TGTGCCAGCAGCACGTCAGGAAACACAGATACGCAGTATTTT.

V and J are TRBV9 and TRBJ2-5; 8 bases match TRBD1. After removal of 4 bases from V and 5 bases from J, the junction contained 22 bases not matched to a gene. The CDR3 has 19 residues. Per the germline V gene, CDR1 is SGDLS and CDR2 is YYNGEE. In DNA, the CDR3 is TGTGCCAGCAGCCCGCGACTACTATTTGACAGGGGAAGGAGGGAGACCCAGTACTTC. It is translated as CASSPRLLFDRGRRETQYF.

The chain is built from TRBV28 and TRBJ1-4; a possible D gene is TRBD1 (5 bases). Between the trimmed V and J ends, which lost 5 bases and 5 bases, there was a span of 12 bases. The V gene's germline CDR1 is MDHEN and CDR2 SYDVKM. The CDR3 has 14 amino acids. CDR3 residues: CASSLREVNEKLFF. CDR3 sequence (DNA): TGTGCCAGCAGTCTCAGGGAGGTCAATGAAAAACTGTTTTTT. The complete variable domain, with remaining parts taken from reference TRBV28 and TRBJ1-4, reads DVKVTQSSRYLVKRTGEKVFLECVQDMDHENMFWYRQDPGLGLRLIYFSYDVKMKEKGDIPEGYSVSREKKERFSLILESASTNQTSMYLCASSLREVNEKLFFGSGTQLSVL.

The chain recombines TRBV5-8 with TRBJ2-1; D is unclear. CDR3 length equals 15 residues. CDR1 SGHTS and CDR2 YDEGEE come from the germline V gene. V was cut by 6 bases and J by 1 base, with 14 bases left in between. The CDR3 reads CASTIRLISYNEQFF. DNA for the CDR3: TGTGCCAGCACCATTCGACTGATTTCCTACAATGAGCAGTTCTTC.

V is TRBV15 and J is TRBJ2-5, with D perhaps matching TRBD1 (6 bases). This CDR3 has 16 amino acids. CDR1 and CDR2 from the germline V gene are LNHNV and YYDKDF (reference sequence). Deletions cut 3 bases from V and 3 bases from J, with 17 bases between. CDR3: CATSSSTGAGEETQYF. The CDR3 DNA reads TGTGCCACCAGCAGTTCCACCGGCGCAGGGGAAGAGACCCAGTACTTC.

The chain links TRBV14 to TRBJ2-7, with D perhaps matching TRBD2 (6 bases). Between the trimmed V and J ends, which lost 2 bases and 3 bases, there was a span of 11 bases. The CDR3 runs to 14 residues. Per the germline V gene, CDR1 is SGHDN and CDR2 is FVKESK. CDR3 sequence reads: CASSQSGAGYEQYF. As DNA, the CDR3 is TGTGCCAGCAGCCAATCGGGAGCGGGCTACGAGCAGTACTTC.

The genes are TRBV28 and TRBJ1-6; TRBD1 agrees at 7 bases. The CDR3 consists of 16 residues. V trimming: 8 bases; J trimming: 10 bases; junction bases outside the gene matches: 17. From germline, CDR1 is MDHEN and CDR2 SYDVKM. The CDR3: CASSQLADRAGSPLHF. The CDR3 bases are TGTGCCAGCTCCCAACTAGCCGACAGGGCTGGGTCACCCCTCCACTTT.

This clone was detected only once. CDR3 nucleotides: TGTGCCAGTAGCGATCTCCAGGGACAGGGGGGGAATCAGCCCCAGCATTTT. Translated: CASSDLQGQGGNQPQHF. The genes are TRBV19 and TRBJ1-5, with TRBD1 matching over 11 bases. Looked up from germline, CDR1 is LNHDA and CDR2 is SQIVND (reference sequence). V gave up 6 bases and J gave up 4 bases; unmatched junction bases: 11. This CDR3 has 17 amino acids. Together with reference TRBV19 and TRBJ1-5, the CDR3 gives the full variable domain: DGGITQSPKYLFRKEGQNVTLSCEQNLNHDAMYWYRQDPGQGLRLIYYSQIVNDFQKGDIAEGYSVSREKKESFPLTVTSAQKNPTAFYLCASSDLQGQGGNQPQHFGDGTRLSIL.

J is TRBJ1-2 and V is TRBV25-1; D gene ambiguous. The V and J ends lost 1 base and 6 bases respectively, with 9 bases between them. CDR3 size: 13 residues. The germline CDR1 and CDR2 sequences are MGHDK and SYGVNS. CDR3: CASSEFGENGYTF. DNA for the CDR3: TGTGCCAGCAGTGAATTTGGAGAGAATGGCTACACCTTC.

The chain has TRBV10-3 and TRBJ2-3; 7 bases map to TRBD2. CDR1 ENHRY and CDR2 SYGVKD come from the germline V gene. V shed 8 bases, J shed 5 bases, and the junction held 13 bases outside the gene matches. This CDR3 is built from 15 residues. CDR3 nucleotides: TGTGCCATCGGGGGGGGACTCGGGCATCAAGATACGCAGTATTTT. Amino acid sequence: CAIGGGLGHQDTQYF.

The sample holds a few counts of this clone. The rearrangement uses TRBV21-1 and TRBJ2-2; the table gives TRBD2 as D, unverified against the DNA. TRBV21-1 is termed a pseudogene. This CDR3 contains 19 residues. This chain's CDR3 is CASSKPAGGSYHNTGELFF. In DNA, the CDR3 is TGTGCCAGCAGCAAGCCAGCGGGAGGGTCCTATCATAACACCGGGGAGCTGTTTTTT.

The table lists this clone with a few counts. The gene calls are TRBV7-2 and TRBJ2-3, with 8 bases that match TRBD1. The CDR3 is made up of 15 amino acids. In germline, CDR1 is SGHTA, CDR2 FQGNSA. J lost 7 bases, V lost 5 bases, and 11 bases had no gene match. CDR3 DNA sequence: TGTGCCAGCAGCCCCCGGGACAGGTTCATGTATACGCAGTATTTT. It encodes CASSPRDRFMYTQYF.

The chain is built from TRBV9 and TRBJ1-3; 11 bases fit TRBD1. V was pared by 4 bases and J by 2 bases, with 2 bases of the junction left unmatched. CDR3 size: 15 residues. From germline, CDR1 is SGDLS and CDR2 YYNGEE. CDR3 DNA: TGTGCCAGCAGCTGGACAGGGGGCACTGGAAACACCATATATTTT. Residues: CASSWTGGTGNTIYF.

The rearrangement uses TRBV28 and TRBJ2-5, with TRBD2 as a possible D gene (6 bases). Trimming stripped 6 bases from V and 0 bases from J, with 14 bases between. The CDR3 has 15 residues. The germline V gene has CDR1 MDHEN and CDR2 SYDVKM. The CDR3 coding sequence is TGTGCCAGCAGCGCAGGACTAAGAGACCAAGAGACCCAGTACTTC. Amino acid sequence: CASSAGLRDQETQYF.

The table lists this clone with a count of one. V and J are TRBV7-9 and TRBJ2-3, with TRBD1 identical over 9 bases. Germline V lookup: CDR1 SEHNR, CDR2 FQNEAQ (reference sequence). The CDR3 sequence is 15 residues long. With 5 bases clipped from V and 1 base from J, the junction kept 4 bases outside the gene matches. The CDR3 reads CASSARDRGTDTQYF. The CDR3 nucleotides read TGTGCCAGCAGCGCCCGGGACAGGGGCACAGATACGCAGTATTTT. The whole variable domain, filled in from reference TRBV7-9 and TRBJ2-3, reads DTGVSQNPRHKITKRGQNVTFRCDPISEHNRLYWYRQTLGQGPEFLTYFQNEAQLEKSRLLSDRFSAERPKGSFSTLEIQRTEQGDSAMYLCASSARDRGTDTQYFGPGTRLTVL.

The genes are TRBV7-6 and TRBJ2-1; the match to TRBD1 covers 7 bases. The CDR3 loop spans 16 amino acids. The V gene end was trimmed by 3 bases and the J gene end by 0 bases; junction bases not matched to a gene: 5. Germline V gene data show CDR1 as SGHVS and CDR2 as FNYEAQ. CDR3 in amino acids: CASSLTPGGSYNEQFF. CDR3 DNA sequence: TGTGCCAGCAGCTTGACTCCAGGGGGCTCCTACAATGAGCAGTTCTTC.

The rearrangement links TRBV12-3 or TRBV12-4 to TRBJ2-3, with D possibly being TRBD2 (5 bases). The V and J ends lost 3 bases and 8 bases respectively, with 9 bases between them. The CDR3 is 12 amino acids. The chain's CDR3 is CASSLRGSTQYF. The CDR3 nucleotides read TGTGCCAGCAGTTTGCGAGGGTCTACGCAGTATTTT.

This clone was counted once. The chain couples TRBV5-1 to TRBJ1-5; D gene unclear. The V end lost 4 bases, the J end lost 3 bases, and 11 bases lay between the germline ends. The CDR3 runs to 14 residues. The germline V gene has CDR1 SGHRS and CDR2 YFSETQ. As DNA, the CDR3 is TGCGCCAGCAGCCCGGGGAGCACCAATCAGCCCCAGCATTTT. Translating gives CASSPGSTNQPQHF.

The rearrangement links TRBV7-2 to TRBJ1-2, with TRBD1 as a possible D gene (5 bases). Trimming removed 5 bases from V and 2 bases from J, with 6 bases in between. Germline CDR1 and CDR2: SGHTA and FQGNSA. This CDR3 has 12 residues. This CDR3 is CASSRGNYGYTF. The CDR3 DNA follows: TGTGCCAGCAGCCGGGGGAACTATGGCTACACCTTC. Full variable domain (outside the CDR3, taken from reference TRBV7-2 and TRBJ1-2): GAGVSQSPSNKVTEKGKDVELRCDPISGHTALYWYRQSLGQGLEFLIYFQGNSAPDKSGLPSDRFSAERTGGSVSTLTIQRTQQEDSAVYLCASSRGNYGYTFGSGTRLTVV.

The chain joins TRBV7-9 to TRBJ2-5; TRBD2 matches 7 bases. The length of the CDR3 is 15 residues. Trimming at V came to 3 bases and at J to 5 bases, leaving 9 bases not matched to a gene. Germline V lookup: CDR1 SEHNR, CDR2 FQNEAQ (reference sequence). As DNA, the CDR3 is TGTGCCAGCAGCTTGAGGGAGGGGCGTTTGGAGACCCAGTACTTC. This encodes CASSLREGRLETQYF.

The genes are TRBV19 and TRBJ2-3, with TRBD2 identical over 7 bases. The length of the CDR3 is 18 residues. The germline CDR1 and CDR2 sequences are LNHDA and SQIVND (reference sequence). With V trimmed by 7 bases and J by 0 bases, 16 bases remained unmatched. The chain's CDR3 is CASTPTVWRGSSTDTQYF. CDR3 in DNA: TGTGCCAGTACCCCTACCGTTTGGCGGGGGTCTAGCACAGATACGCAGTATTTT.

The V and J genes are TRBV19 and TRBJ2-1; tentatively, D is TRBD1 (5 bases). V lost 3 bases and J 7 bases, leaving 19 bases between the germline ends. This CDR3 spans 16 amino acids. Germline CDR1 LNHDA, CDR2 SQIVND (reference sequence). The CDR3 DNA follows: TGTGCCAGTAGTATTAAGCCATCTTGGAAGGGGAATGAGCAGTTCTTC. Amino acids: CASSIKPSWKGNEQFF.